This TCR beta chain was captured in a study of PD-1 blockade in classical Hodgkin lymphoma. Documented time point: cycle 4 day 1 (C4D1), after 6 weeks of nivolumab. All the patients suffered relapse after autologous stem cell transplantation, and brentuximab vedotin exposure differed. Assay: immunoSEQ multiplex PCR; the TCRdb copy retains only in-frame clones and omits some. The table includes roughly 50,000 clones, around 86% detected once. This TCR derives from a human donor with classical Hodgkin lymphoma. The sample was peripheral blood mononuclear cells (PBMCs), taken before the fourth cycle of nivolumab.

The CDR3 nucleotides read TGTGCCAGCAGCTTGGTGGGACAGGGCTCAGATACGCAGTATTTT. Translation gives CASSLVGQGSDTQYF. The chain joins TRBV5-5 to TRBJ2-3; TRBD1 agrees at 9 bases. This CDR3 has 15 residues. Germline CDR1 reads SGHKS; CDR2 reads YYEKEE (reference sequence). J gave up 4 bases and V 0 bases, and 3 bases lay outside the gene matches.